What follows are 15 T cell receptor beta chains derived from one specimen sequenced in a study of Graves' ophthalmopathy and Graves' hyperthyroidism. As the template, RNA transcripts were used to amplify TCR beta CDR3 regions. After a first-round RT-PCR with HTBI primers, a second-round multiplex PCR was run. TCRdb re-analysed the multiplex PCR reads in MiXCR, keeping a single row per CDR3 protein. The sample holds 400,000 or so distinct CDR3 sequences; 17% are singletons and the top ten take roughly 2.3%. Sequencing was carried out using peripheral blood. Every receptor here comes from an adult woman with stable Graves' hyperthyroidism.

The table lists this clonotype with many counts. The gene calls are TRBV12-3 or TRBV12-4 and TRBJ2-2, with D possibly being TRBD2 (6 bases). The CDR3 consists of 16 residues. With 5 bases removed from V and 6 bases from J, the gap between germline ends came to 19 bases. The CDR3 here is CASSPWQGERAGELFF. CDR3 coding DNA: TGTGCCAGCAGTCCATGGCAGGGCGAGCGGGCCGGGGAGCTGTTTTTT.

This clonotype was seen repeatedly, ten times or more. The chain combines TRBV29-1 with TRBJ2-5; D call uncertain. The CDR3 has 13 amino acids. Trimming shortened V by 6 bases and J by 4 bases, and 15 bases separated the two germline ends. Germline V gives CDR1 SQVTM, CDR2 ANQGSEA. This CDR3 is CSVERVIGETQYF. The CDR3 coding sequence is TGCAGCGTCGAAAGGGTCATAGGAGAGACCCAGTACTTC.

This clonotype was seen at least ten times. V and J are TRBV6-1 and TRBJ1-1; 8 bases line up with TRBD1. Germline V gene data show CDR1 as MNHNS and CDR2 as SASEGT. After removal of 3 bases from V and 6 bases from J, the junction contained 12 bases not matched to a gene. The CDR3 is 16 amino acids. The CDR3 bases are TGTGCCAGCAGTGAGATGCGGACAGGGAGGGACGCTGAAGCTTTCTTT. Its protein is CASSEMRTGRDAEAFF.

This clonotype was seen repeatedly, ten times or more. This rearrangement joins TRBV19 to TRBJ1-1; maybe TRBD1 (5 bases). Germline values: CDR1 LNHDA, CDR2 SQIVND (reference sequence). The CDR3 contains 13 residues. V was trimmed by 4 bases and J by 4 bases, leaving 10 bases between them. CDR3 DNA: TGTGCCAGTAGTAAGTGGGACCCCACTGAAGCTTTCTTT. This translates into CASSKWDPTEAFF.

DNA for the CDR3: TGTGCCAGCAGTCCTGGGGGGGTCGGCGTCTATAATTCACCCCTCCACTTT. It is translated as CASSPGGVGVYNSPLHF. The chain joins TRBV12-3 or TRBV12-4 to TRBJ1-6; D might be TRBD1 (5 bases). V was clipped by 5 bases and J by 3 bases, with 17 bases between them. CDR3 length equals 17 residues.

This chain links TRBV7-2 with TRBJ2-7; D is undetermined. Germline CDR1 reads SGHTA; CDR2 reads FQGNSA. This CDR3 spans 14 amino acids. Trimming took off 4 bases at V and 7 bases at J, with 17 bases between the two ends. In DNA form, the CDR3 reads TGTGCCAGCAGCTACCGCCACAGAGGTTGGGAGCAGTACTTC. Translated: CASSYRHRGWEQYF.

The gene calls are TRBV4-2 and TRBJ1-5; 9 nucleotides line up with TRBD1. The CDR3 runs 15 residues. The junction had 6 bases not matched to a gene; V was cut back by 4 bases and J by 5 bases. Germline V gene data show CDR1 as LGHNA and CDR2 as YNFKEQ. Here the CDR3 reads CASSPVQGADQPQHF. In DNA, the CDR3 is TGTGCCAGCAGCCCCGTACAGGGGGCCGATCAGCCCCAGCATTTT.

V usage is TRBV4-1 and J usage is TRBJ2-5, with TRBD1 identical over 9 bases. V was pared by 1 base and J by 1 base, with 10 bases of the junction left unmatched. The CDR3 loop spans 18 amino acids. Per germline, CDR1 MGHRA and CDR2 YSYEKL. The CDR3 is CASSQVSQGARGQETQYF. The CDR3 nucleotides are TGCGCCAGCAGCCAAGTATCACAGGGGGCGCGGGGCCAAGAGACCCAGTACTTC.

The sample holds many counts of this clonotype. The chain has TRBV27 and TRBJ2-7; 12 bases match TRBD2. The CDR3 runs 15 residues. Germline V gene lookup returns CDR1 MNHEY and CDR2 SMNVEV (reference sequence). V trimming: 6 bases; J trimming: 2 bases; junction bases outside the gene matches: 5. The CDR3 bases are TGTGCCAGCAGCCTTAGACTAGCGGGAGCCTACGAGCAGTACTTC. This sequence encodes CASSLRLAGAYEQYF.

The table lists this clonotype with many counts. This rearrangement joins TRBV12-3 or TRBV12-4 to TRBJ2-7, with D tentatively TRBD1 or TRBD2 (5 bases each). With 4 bases removed from V and 2 bases from J, the gap between germline ends came to 18 bases. The CDR3 loop spans 16 amino acids. CDR3: CASSSGARLEAYEQYF. In DNA form, the CDR3 reads TGTGCCAGCAGTTCCGGGGCCCGCTTGGAGGCCTACGAGCAGTACTTC.

This clonotype has at least ten counts. This chain uses TRBV29-1 with TRBJ2-5, with D perhaps being TRBD1 or TRBD2 (5 bases each). Germline V gene data show CDR1 as SQVTM and CDR2 as ANQGSEA. This CDR3 comprises 13 residues. The germline V and J ends were trimmed by 3 bases and 4 bases, with 12 bases remaining between them. In nucleotides, the CDR3 is TGCAGCGTTGATCGGGGCCGGGGAGAGACCCAGTACTTC. Its translation is CSVDRGRGETQYF.

This clonotype has a count of ten or more. This sequence joins TRBV7-9 and TRBJ2-5, with D maybe TRBD2 (6 bases). The CDR3 has 16 residues. From germline, CDR1 is SEHNR and CDR2 FQNEAQ (reference sequence). Trimming cost V 3 bases and J 2 bases, with 16 bases left between them. The CDR3 sequence: CASSFGSLGRQETQYF. The CDR3 coding sequence is TGTGCCAGCAGCTTTGGGAGTCTAGGGAGGCAAGAGACCCAGTACTTC.

This clonotype turned up a few times. A read error may explain this, as a much larger clone is one base away. The chain combines TRBV2 with TRBJ2-7; unclear D gene. Germline CDR1 reads SNHLY; CDR2 reads FYNNEI. Between the trimmed V and J ends, which lost 6 bases and 2 bases, there was a span of 8 bases. The CDR3 spans 12 residues. This chain's CDR3 is CASRKPPYEQYF. In DNA form, the CDR3 reads TGTGCCAGCAGGAAACCCCCCTACGAGCAGTACTTC.

This clonotype appeared many times. This rearrangement joins TRBV29-1 to TRBJ2-7, with D hard to call. Trimming left V 0 bases short and J 9 bases short, with 9 bases between. The CDR3 has 11 residues. The germline CDR1 and CDR2 sequences are SQVTM and ANQGSEA. The CDR3 DNA is TGCAGCGTTGAAGATTCCACTGTGCAGTACTTC. Translating gives CSVEDSTVQYF.

This clonotype showed up many times. The chain's CDR3 is CASSKGQVNTEAFF. In DNA form, the CDR3 reads TGCGCCAGCAGCAAAGGACAGGTGAACACTGAAGCTTTCTTT. The chain has TRBV4-3 and TRBJ1-1, with TRBD1 matching over 7 bases. The ends lost 5 bases at V and 0 bases at J; junction bases unmatched: 3. Looked up from germline, CDR1 is LGHNA and CDR2 is YSLEER. The CDR3 totals 14 residues.